This T cell receptor (beta chain) was found in a study of monozygotic twins with inflammatory bowel disease. Study findings and constraints: IBD patients showed reduced TCRbeta diversity (inverse Simpson) versus healthy co-twins.

To note about this clonotype: Its specificity is unknown.

Nested PCRs of approximately 16 and 10 cycles, two in total, were run on TCRalpha and TCRbeta cDNA. TCRdb re-called the 5' RACE reads and gives one entry per CDR3 protein, without DNA. This repertoire includes about 380,000 distinct CDR3 sequences. Sequencing used blood. The TCR comes from a human donor with ulcerative colitis or Crohn's disease, or a healthy co-twin of an affected twin (not recorded which).

CDR3 protein: CASSEKGTGELFF. V is TRBV4-3 and J is TRBJ2-2; TCRdb outputs TRBD1, but without DNA this stays unchecked. The germline CDR1 and CDR2 sequences are LGHNA and YSLEER. The CDR3 length is 13 residues.